A single T cell receptor beta chain is shown here with its context. Its cognate antigen has yet to be identified. Base qualities are not at hand, and no much larger clone is one base apart. This sample was included in a study of T-cell memory formation after mild COVID-19 listed by TCRdb under 2021. For the wider study: TCR sequence clusters from the two donors were largely donor specific. Longitudinal TCRalpha and TCRbeta repertoire sequencing tracked T-cell clones expanding and contracting after mild COVID-19 in two donors. The cohort comprised two young, previously healthy adult volunteers, one female and one male. Broader findings and caveats from the paper: Whether the second-wave clones peaking on day 37 were SARS-CoV-2 specific was not confirmed. The detection of some responding clones in pre-infection memory suggests that pre-existing cross-reactive memory T cells joined the SARS-CoV-2 response. Only two mild cases were covered in the study, and larger cohorts including severe cases with pre-infection samples were considered necessary. From day 15 to 85, contracting clones showed balanced CD4/CD8 phenotypes, whereas a second wave of clones that expanded from day 15 to 37 leaned towards CD4+. Contracting CD4+ clones were located mainly in the CM and EM memory subsets, whereas CD8+ clones were found to be enriched in EMRA.

Reading from cysteine to phenylalanine, the CDR3 counts 14 amino acids. Just CDR3 DNA is preserved here, 42 bases in frame from base 1. Reading the germline V gene (reference sequence) gives CDR1 LNHNV and CDR2 YYDKDF. Trimming leaves V shorter by 3 bases and J shorter by 6 bases, with the junction holding 7 bases beyond the gene matches. PBMCs were isolated by Ficoll-Paque density gradient centrifugation. The instrument given in TCRdb is Illumina NovaSeq 6000. TCRalpha and TCRbeta cDNA libraries were constructed by 5'RACE with constant-segment primers, with sample barcodes and unique molecular identifiers being introduced. RNA was extracted from every sample with Trizol reagent. The libraries were amplified in two PCR steps, and the second step added a second sample barcode and Illumina TruSeq adapters. Sequencing of libraries was performed on an Illumina NovaSeq with 2 x 150 bp paired-end reads. The authors processed their data as follows. Demultiplexing of reads and collapsing into UMI-guided consensus sequences were performed with migec v1.2.7. Using mixcr v2.1.11, UMI consensuses were aligned to TRA and TRB V and J templates and then assembled into clonotypes. A clonotype was counted as expanded or contracted only when both edgeR and NoisET called the clonotype significant, with the noise models trained on biological replicates. For edgeR calls, a false discovery rate-adjusted p below 0.01 and a log2 fold-change threshold of 1 were applied. PCA with hierarchical clustering of max-normalized trajectories of the 1000 most abundant clonotypes was used as exploratory dynamics analysis. Separately sequenced CD4+ and CD8+ repertoires were used to assign a CD4 or CD8 phenotype to each responding clone. In TCRdb, the public reads were trimmed at Q25 with fastp and aligned with MiXCR, with productive beta chains retained. Merged by CDR3 protein, the rows form single entries marked with the most common genes and DNA. It is TCRdb's table, rather than the study itself, that gives the V and J calls and clone size. Counted in this sample were 200,000 to 300,000 distinct CDR3 sequences; roughly 14% of them appeared once. The ten top clones hold 2.1% of the sample.

The chain was built from TRBV15 and TRBJ1-2; the central 7 bases match TRBD1. This TCR derives from an adult woman who had mild COVID-19 (a few samples of this study predate the infection). The sample titles of this study are shuffled in the database, so cell type and time point are left out; the donor was told from shared clones. Sequenced: PBMCs or a T cell subset sorted from them (not recorded which). In nucleotides, the sequence is TGTGCCACCAGCAGTGCCCCAGGGGGAAATGGCTACACCTTC. Its translation reads: CATSSAPGGNGYTF. Reference TRBV15 and TRBJ1-2 genes cover what lies past the CDR3, so the full variable domain is DAMVIQNPRYQVTQFGKPVTLSCSQTLNHNVMYWYQQKSSQAPKLLFHYYDKDFNNEADTPDNFQSRRPNTSFCFLDIRSPGLGDTAMYLCATSSAPGGNGYTFGSGTRLTVV.